This T cell receptor beta chain emerged from a study of blood T cell repertoires in COVID-19. The overall study: Samples taken during acute and convalescent COVID-19 were collected in the United States, Italy and Spain. The cDNA or gDNA used as material had been derived from T cells, B-cell-depleted T cells, or PBMCs.

Method: immunoSEQ multiplex PCR; TCRdb's copy keeps in-frame clones and lacks some. This sample has about 77,000 clones, with 75% to 85% found just once. V was clipped by 4 bases and J by 4 bases, with 7 bases between them. This CDR3 has 13 residues. Germline CDR1 SEHNR, CDR2 FQNEAQ (reference sequence). The V call is TRBV7-9, the J call TRBJ2-2, with D unresolved. This clonotype originated in a woman aged 70-85 years with acute or convalescent COVID-19. Sequencing was performed on peripheral blood. DNA of the CDR3: TGTGCCAGCAGCTCGAGGATCACCGGGGAGCTGTTTTTT. Translation: CASSSRITGELFF.